What follows are 30 T cell receptor beta chains derived from one specimen sequenced in a study of blood T cell repertoires in COVID-19. The data were produced by immunoSEQ multiplex PCR, yet TCRdb's version contains in-frame clones alone and is incomplete. The sample holds under 350,000 clones, over 75% seen once. The sample was peripheral blood. The receptors come from a woman in her twenties or thirties with COVID-19, enrolled during active disease.

The CDR3 loop is CASSESGTGSGPQHF. The DNA of the CDR3 is TGCGCCAGCAGTGAGTCAGGAACTGGGTCGGGACCCCAGCATTTT. This sequence joins TRBV10-2 and TRBJ1-5; D is uncertain. Germline V lookup: CDR1 WSHSY, CDR2 SAAADI. Trimming stripped 0 bases from V and 10 bases from J, with 16 bases between. There are 15 residues in the CDR3.

The CDR3: CASSRTSSYNEQFF. The DNA of the CDR3 is TGTGCCAGCAGTAGGACTAGCTCCTACAATGAGCAGTTCTTC. V and J are TRBV6-4 and TRBJ2-1, with 7 bases identical to TRBD2. From germline, CDR1 is MRHNA and CDR2 SNTAGT. The V segment lost 5 bases and the J segment 0 bases; nucleotides outside the gene matches: 1. The CDR3 covers 14 residues.

The chain employs TRBV7-8 and TRBJ1-1; D uncertain. Trimming pared 3 bases from V and 12 bases from J, leaving 14 bases between. There are 12 residues in the CDR3. The V gene's germline CDR1 is SGHVS and CDR2 FQNEAQ. The CDR3, as DNA: TGTGCCAGCAGCTTGTCCCCCCAAAAATCTTTCTTT. Its protein product is CASSLSPQKSFF.

V usage is TRBV19 and J usage is TRBJ1-5, with unresolved D. V lost 3 bases and J 2 bases, leaving 11 bases between the germline ends. The germline gives CDR1 LNHDA, CDR2 SQIVND (reference sequence). The CDR3 length is 15 residues. The CDR3 loop is CASSIFEVGNQPQHF. In DNA form, the CDR3 reads TGTGCCAGTAGTATCTTTGAGGTGGGCAATCAGCCCCAGCATTTT.

The gene calls are TRBV4-1 and TRBJ2-7; no clear D. Germline values: CDR1 MGHRA, CDR2 YSYEKL. The length of the CDR3 is 14 residues. V lost 3 bases to trimming and J lost 2 bases, with 11 bases between them. The CDR3 bases are TGCGCCAGCAGCCACCACGACTTCCCCTACGAGCAGTACTTC. This gives the protein CASSHHDFPYEQYF.

This clone occurred once. The CDR3 DNA follows: TGTGCCAGCAGGATTTCCTTGGGGACAGGGGGCACTGAAGCTTTCTTT. It is translated as CASRISLGTGGTEAFF. The rearrangement links TRBV27 to TRBJ1-1; 11 bases match TRBD1. CDR1 MNHEY and CDR2 SMNVEV come from the germline V gene (reference sequence). V lost 6 bases and J lost 4; bases outside the gene matches: 10. CDR3 size: 16 residues.

This chain connects TRBV29-1 to TRBJ2-7; possible D gene TRBD2, 6 bases. Trimming shortened V by 7 bases and J by 3 bases, and 10 bases separated the two germline ends. This CDR3 comprises 11 residues. CDR1 and CDR2 (germline): SQVTM, ANQGSEA. The CDR3 is CSGDWDYEQYF. DNA of the CDR3: TGCAGCGGGGACTGGGACTACGAGCAGTACTTC.

The chain has TRBV30 and TRBJ2-7; a weak D match, TRBD2 (5 bases). The CDR3 sequence is 12 residues long. V shed 3 bases and J shed 2 bases, with 8 bases lying between them. Germline assignment: CDR1 GTSNPN and CDR2 SVGIG (reference sequence). The CDR3 sequence: CAWRTTTYEQYF. For the CDR3, the DNA is TGTGCCTGGAGAACGACTACCTACGAGCAGTACTTC. Full variable domain (remainder filled in from reference TRBV30 and TRBJ2-7): SQTIHQWPATLVQPVGSPLSLECTVEGTSNPNLYWYRQAAGRGLQLLFYSVGIGQISSEVPQNLSASRPQDRQFILSSKKLLLSDSGFYLCAWRTTTYEQYFGPGTRLTVT.

The sample holds one count of this clone. DNA for the CDR3: TGTGCCAGCAGTCTGGGGGGGCAGCCTAACTATGGCTACACCTTC. Translated, it gives CASSLGGQPNYGYTF. The chain links TRBV27 to TRBJ1-2; weak D call: TRBD1 (6 bases). The CDR3 contains 15 residues. Germline assignment: CDR1 MNHEY and CDR2 SMNVEV (reference sequence). Trimming pared 5 bases from V and 0 bases from J, leaving 13 bases between.

This sequence joins TRBV9 and TRBJ2-3; D is perhaps TRBD2 (5 bases). There are 16 residues in the CDR3. V was cut by 4 bases and J by 2 bases, with 17 bases left in between. Germline assignment: CDR1 SGDLS and CDR2 YYNGEE. CDR3 loop: CASSPLRSGYTDTQYF. CDR3 DNA sequence: TGTGCCAGCAGCCCCCTGAGAAGCGGATACACAGATACGCAGTATTTT.

The chain combines TRBV6-5 with TRBJ1-5; possible D gene TRBD1, 6 bases. The CDR3 totals 14 residues. Trimming stripped 10 bases from V and 5 bases from J, with 18 bases between. The germline gives CDR1 MNHEY, CDR2 SVGAGI. The CDR3 reads CATGRGGGDQPQHF. In DNA form, the CDR3 reads TGTGCCACGGGTAGGGGGGGCGGTGATCAGCCCCAGCATTTT.

The chain recombines TRBV5-3 with TRBJ1-4, with 11 bases identical to TRBD1. TRBV5-3 is classed as an ORF, of uncertain function. V gave up 3 bases and J gave up 5 bases; unmatched junction bases: 3. The CDR3 spans 15 residues. The CDR3 DNA reads as TGTGCCAGAAGCTCGGACAGGGGGCGAAATGAAAAACTGTTTTTT. Translated: CARSSDRGRNEKLFF.

J is TRBJ2-7 and V is TRBV5-1; D remains ambiguous. CDR3 length: 14 amino acids. The V end was cut by 1 base, the J end by 1 base, with 9 bases between. The germline V gene encodes CDR1 SGHRS and CDR2 YFSETQ. The CDR3 is CASSLQTVSYEQYF. The CDR3 DNA is TGCGCCAGCAGCTTGCAAACAGTATCCTACGAGCAGTACTTC.

CDR3 bases: TGCGCCAGCAGAACCGGGACTAGGGGTCGAAATGAGCAGTTCTTC. This gives the protein CASRTGTRGRNEQFF. The chain combines TRBV5-1 with TRBJ2-1; 8 bases match TRBD2. The CDR3 is 15 residues long. The germline V gene encodes CDR1 SGHRS and CDR2 YFSETQ. V shed 5 bases and J 7 bases; nucleotides not matched to a gene: 11.

The rearrangement uses TRBV28 and TRBJ2-3; 13 positions agree with TRBD2. Germline-derived CDR1 and CDR2 are MDHEN and SYDVKM. CDR3 length equals 16 residues. The ends lost 4 bases at V and 8 bases at J; junction bases unmatched: 9. The CDR3 spells CASSSRTSGRGGTQYF. CDR3 nucleotide sequence: TGTGCCAGCAGTTCCAGGACTAGCGGGAGAGGGGGTACGCAGTATTTT. Complete variable domain (other parts from reference TRBV28 and TRBJ2-3): DVKVTQSSRYLVKRTGEKVFLECVQDMDHENMFWYRQDPGLGLRLIYFSYDVKMKEKGDIPEGYSVSREKKERFSLILESASTNQTSMYLCASSSRTSGRGGTQYFGPGTRLTVL.

V is TRBV5-4 and J is TRBJ1-6, with 9 bases identical to TRBD1. The V gene end was trimmed by 5 bases and the J gene end by 7 bases; junction bases not matched to a gene: 7. The CDR3 runs to 15 residues. Germline assignment: CDR1 SGHNT and CDR2 YYREEE (reference sequence). CDR3 residues: CASSDRGTGNSPLHF. CDR3 coding DNA: TGTGCCAGCAGTGACAGGGGGACGGGGAATTCACCCCTCCACTTT.

A single count supports this clone. This chain links TRBV9 with TRBJ2-2, with 13 bases lining up with TRBD2. The CDR3 length is 16 residues. CDR1 is SGDLS, CDR2 YYNGEE, per germline. V lost 4 bases to trimming and J lost 4 bases; unmatched junction nucleotides: 4. In DNA, the CDR3 is TGTGCCAGCAGCATCGGACTAGCGGGAGCCACCGGGGAGCTGTTTTTT. It yields the protein CASSIGLAGATGELFF.

This chain links TRBV4-3 with TRBJ1-1; TRBD1 matches 7 bases. V trimming: 0 bases; J trimming: 10 bases; junction bases outside the gene matches: 14. CDR3 size: 16 residues. The germline V gene encodes CDR1 LGHNA and CDR2 YSLEER. The CDR3 DNA is TGCGCCAGCAGCCAAGAGGAGGGGGCGTTTAGGTCTGGAGCTTTCTTT. It specifies CASSQEEGAFRSGAFF.

V and J are TRBV28 and TRBJ2-2, with D possibly being TRBD1 (8 bases). The CDR3 runs to 17 residues. The germline V and J ends were trimmed by 6 bases and 6 bases, with 23 bases remaining between them. Germline-derived CDR1 and CDR2 are MDHEN and SYDVKM. The CDR3 sequence: CASRGQVGLPSAGELFF. In nucleotides, the CDR3 is TGTGCCAGCAGGGGACAGGTGGGACTACCCAGCGCCGGGGAGCTGTTTTTT.

This rearrangement joins TRBV21-1 to TRBJ2-5; the listed D gene, TRBD1, was not tested against the DNA. TRBV21-1 is listed as a pseudogene. CDR3 length: 14 amino acids. The CDR3: CASSKDRGRETQYF. DNA of the CDR3: TGTGCCAGCAGCAAAGACAGGGGGCGAGAGACCCAGTACTTC.

The rearrangement uses TRBV5-1 and TRBJ2-7; TRBD1 aligns across 12 bases. V was clipped by 7 bases and J by 4 bases; unmatched bases: 9. The CDR3 has 15 residues. Germline CDR1 reads SGHRS; CDR2 reads YFSETQ. CDR3 bases: TGCGCCAGCCTTAAAGGGACAGGGGGCGAGTACGAGCAGTACTTC. Translating gives CASLKGTGGEYEQYF.

The chain employs TRBV28 and TRBJ2-7; 7 bases fit TRBD1. The V and J ends lost 6 bases and 2 bases, in that order; junction bases with no gene match: 10. This CDR3 is 15 amino acids long. Germline V gene lookup returns CDR1 MDHEN and CDR2 SYDVKM. The CDR3 bases are TGTGCCAGCAGCCCGAGTAGGGGGACAGCCTACGAGCAGTACTTC. It is translated as CASSPSRGTAYEQYF.

The chain recombines TRBV5-4 with TRBJ1-5; possible D gene TRBD1, 5 bases. The V end lost 3 bases, the J end lost 5 bases, and 9 bases lay between the germline ends. In germline, CDR1 is SGHNT, CDR2 YYREEE (reference sequence). CDR3 length: 13 amino acids. The CDR3 DNA is TGTGCCAGCAGCTCAGGGTGGGATCAGCCCCAGCATTTT. This gives the protein CASSSGWDQPQHF.

This clone was seen only once. The chain couples TRBV7-9 to TRBJ2-1; 12 nucleotides align to TRBD2. Germline V gene sequence: CDR1 SEHNR, CDR2 FQNEAQ (reference sequence). The CDR3 extends over 15 amino acids. Trimming at V came to 2 bases and at J to 8 bases, leaving 4 bases not matched to a gene. In DNA, the CDR3 is TGTGCCAGCAGCTTAAGGACTAGCGGGACACATGAGCAGTTCTTC. Translating it yields CASSLRTSGTHEQFF.

The chain employs TRBV3-1 (or the pseudogene TRBV3-2) and TRBJ2-5; D unresolved. The CDR3 contains 12 residues. Trimming pared 1 base from V and 5 bases from J, leaving 5 bases between. CDR1 is LGHDT and CDR2 is YNNKEL in the germline V gene (reference sequence). The CDR3 DNA sequence: TGTGCCAGCAGCCAAGTTGGCGAGACCCAGTACTTC. It is translated as CASSQVGETQYF.

The chain employs TRBV5-4 and TRBJ2-3, with TRBD2 identical over 9 bases. The CDR3 totals 16 residues. Germline V gives CDR1 SGHNT, CDR2 YYREEE (reference sequence). V lost 0 bases to trimming and J lost 3 bases; unmatched junction nucleotides: 5. The CDR3 DNA sequence: TGTGCCAGCAGCTTGGATAGGCGGGGGGGAACAGATACGCAGTATTTT. Protein product: CASSLDRRGGTDTQYF.

The chain recombines TRBV28 with TRBJ2-7; TRBD2 matches 8 bases. V lost 6 bases to trimming and J lost 2 bases; unmatched junction nucleotides: 6. The CDR3 has 14 amino acids. Germline V gene sequence: CDR1 MDHEN, CDR2 SYDVKM. Here the CDR3 reads CASRRTSGTYEQYF. CDR3 in DNA: TGTGCCAGCAGACGAACTAGCGGAACCTACGAGCAGTACTTC.

The V and J genes are TRBV7-3 and TRBJ2-1; possible D gene TRBD1, 5 bases. V lost 4 bases and J lost 6, with 10 bases in between. The CDR3 has 13 residues. CDR1 and CDR2 from the germline V gene are SGHTA and FQGTGA. The CDR3 spells CASSSNQGNEQFF. As DNA, the CDR3 is TGTGCCAGCAGCTCCAACCAGGGCAATGAGCAGTTCTTC.

V gene TRBV29-1 combines with J gene TRBJ1-2; D is ambiguous. Per germline, CDR1 SQVTM and CDR2 ANQGSEA. The V and J ends lost 6 bases and 4 bases respectively, with 18 bases between them. The CDR3 has 14 amino acids. The CDR3 loop reads CSVAGRKSGYGYTF. CDR3 DNA: TGCAGCGTCGCCGGGAGGAAGTCGGGCTATGGCTACACCTTC. Using reference TRBV29-1 and TRBJ1-2 for the parts outside the CDR3, the full variable domain is SAVISQKPSRDICQRGTSLTIQCQVDSQVTMMFWYRQQPGQSLTLIATANQGSEATYESGFVIDKFPISRPNLTFSTLTVSNMSPEDSSIYLCSVAGRKSGYGYTFGSGTRLTVV.

The chain uses TRBV30 and TRBJ2-1, with D possibly being TRBD2 (5 bases). The CDR3 is 13 amino acids. Germline values: CDR1 GTSNPN, CDR2 SVGIG (reference sequence). V lost 2 bases and J 1 base, leaving 6 bases between the germline ends. CDR3 region: CAWSRDSYNEQFF. As DNA, the CDR3 is TGTGCCTGGAGTCGGGATTCCTACAATGAGCAGTTCTTC.